Here is one TCR beta chain with its context. Its antigen is unidentified. The data were taken from a study of T cell repertoires in cytomegalovirus infection. V lost 0 bases, J lost 5 bases, and 9 bases stayed unmatched. The CDR3 runs 17 residues. Germline CDR1 reads DFQATT; CDR2 reads SNEGSKA (reference sequence). TCRdb passed the reads through MiXCR, listing each CDR3 protein once. The table shows a few hundred thousand distinct CDR3 sequences, with 35% to 50% occurring only once. The sequence came from a human donor in good health (CMV status not recorded). Some clones in this sample may be carry-over from other donors' samples. The source material was cultured PBMCs, sampled from culture after CMV antigen stimulation. The rearrangement joins TRBV20-1 to TRBJ2-1, with 11 nucleotides matching TRBD2. Here the CDR3 reads CSARDTSLAGGHNEQFF. The CDR3 DNA sequence: TGCAGTGCTAGAGATACTTCTCTAGCGGGGGGCCACAATGAGCAGTTCTTC.